The entry that follows covers one T cell receptor (beta chain) sequence. Its antigen is as yet unknown. As for treatment: oral pan-JAK inhibitor, 5-10 mg twice daily. RNA extraction and reverse transcription yielded cDNA as sequencing template. Produced via immunoSEQ multiplex PCR; TCRdb's table is partial and in-frame only. This repertoire shows about 99,000 clones, around 84% found once; its top ten account for approximately 12%. These data are taken from a study of CD8+ T cells in alopecia areata. Study conclusions and caveats: Amid tofacitinib therapy, many expanded lesional clones stayed present in scalp and blood.

V was pared by 7 bases and J by 6 bases, with 16 bases between. The CDR3 spans 13 residues. CDR1 is MNHEY and CDR2 is SMNVEV in the germline V gene (reference sequence). This clonotype originated in a human donor with alopecia areata. The V and J genes are TRBV27 and TRBJ2-7; TRBD2 is a possible D gene (5 bases). The sequencing here drew on CD8+ T cells sorted from blood, taken at roughly week 30, from a patient treated with tofacitinib. The CDR3 DNA is TGTGCCAGCATGGGAGCGGAAGCCGGCGAGCAGTACTTC. This codes for CASMGAEAGEQYF.